This TCR beta chain came from a study of T-cell memory formation after mild COVID-19. Study-wide findings and caveats: Contracting CD4+ clones lay largely in CM and EM, with CD8+ ones residing in EMRA. The authors did not confirm SARS-CoV-2 specificity of second-wave clones peaking day 37.

The table lists this clonotype with a few counts. Its antigen is currently unknown. Trimming cost V 0 bases and J 0 bases, with 11 bases left between them. CDR3 length: 16 amino acids. CDR1 LNHNV and CDR2 YYDKDF come from the germline V gene (reference sequence). The 5'RACE method, run with constant-segment primers, produced TCR alpha and TCR beta cDNA libraries (carrying sample barcodes and UMIs). TCRdb analysed the 5' RACE reads with MiXCR anew, one entry per CDR3 protein. Of approximately 390,000 distinct CDR3 sequences listed, about 15% are singletons. The TCR was taken from a man younger than 35 who had mild COVID-19 (a few samples of this study predate the infection). Cell type and time point are not known. The V and J genes are TRBV15 and TRBJ2-5; D is tentatively TRBD1 or TRBD2 (5 bases each). The specimen was PBMCs or a T cell subset sorted from them (not recorded which). The CDR3 DNA sequence: TGTGCCACCAGCAGAGATCGGGGCGGGTACCAAGAGACCCAGTACTTC. It translates to CATSRDRGGYQETQYF.